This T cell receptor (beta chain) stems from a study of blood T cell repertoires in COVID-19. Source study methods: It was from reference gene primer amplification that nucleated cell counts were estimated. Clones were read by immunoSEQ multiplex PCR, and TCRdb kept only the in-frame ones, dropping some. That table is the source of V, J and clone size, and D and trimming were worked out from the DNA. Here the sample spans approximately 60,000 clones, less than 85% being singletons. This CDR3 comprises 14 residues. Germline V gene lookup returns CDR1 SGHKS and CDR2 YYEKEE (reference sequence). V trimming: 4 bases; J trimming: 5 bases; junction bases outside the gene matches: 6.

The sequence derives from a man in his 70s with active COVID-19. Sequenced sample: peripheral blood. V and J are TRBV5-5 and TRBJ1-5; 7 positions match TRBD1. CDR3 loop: CASSRGQTHQPQHF. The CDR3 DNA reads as TGTGCCAGCAGCCGGGGACAGACCCATCAGCCCCAGCATTTT.